The source of this TCR beta chain is a study of blood T cell repertoires in COVID-19. Sequencing was performed with immunoSEQ multiplex PCR; in TCRdb, only in-frame clones are kept and a portion is missing. The top ten hold under 3% of the sample, which has about 270,000 clones, under 95% seen once. This clone was seen only once. The V gene's germline CDR1 is KGHSH and CDR2 LQKENI. This CDR3 has 16 amino acids. V dropped 6 bases and J dropped 4; count of bases not matched to a gene: 7. The sequenced sample was PBMCs or T cells enriched from blood (not recorded which). The chain links TRBV18 to TRBJ2-2, with TRBD1 matching 11 bases. The origin of this receptor is a woman in her thirties or forties with acute COVID-19. The CDR3 DNA reads as TGTGCCAGCTCCCGGACAGGGGGCGCCGTCACCGGGGAGCTGTTTTTT. Protein: CASSRTGGAVTGELFF. The full variable domain, in which reference TRBV18 and TRBJ2-2 provide the parts outside the CDR3, is NAGVMQNPRHLVRRRGQEARLRCSPMKGHSHVYWYRQLPEEGLKFMVYLQKENIIDESGMPKERFSAEFPKEGPSILRIQQVVRGDSAAYFCASSRTGGAVTGELFFGEGSRLTVL.